The 21 T cell receptor beta chains given below trace back to one sample, sequenced in a study of blood T cell repertoires in COVID-19. Libraries were prepared by immunoSEQ multiplex PCR; TCRdb keeps only in-frame clonotypes and omits some of them. The sample has approximately 150,000 clones; 80% to 90% are singletons. What was sequenced was peripheral blood. Receptors were obtained from a man aged 55 to 70 with active or convalescent COVID-19.

V usage is TRBV4-2 and J usage is TRBJ2-7; 10 nucleotides agree with TRBD2. The trim removed 4 bases at V and 1 base at J, leaving 7 bases unmatched. The CDR3 sequence is 16 residues long. Looked up from germline, CDR1 is LGHNA and CDR2 is YNFKEQ. CDR3 residues: CASSLRAGGESYEQYF. The CDR3 nucleotides are TGTGCCAGCAGCCTCCGAGCGGGAGGGGAATCCTACGAGCAGTACTTC.

V is TRBV12-3 or TRBV12-4 and J is TRBJ1-1, with a possible D match to TRBD1 (5 bases). Trimming shortened V by 3 bases and J by 6 bases, and 8 bases separated the two germline ends. The CDR3 runs 12 residues. CDR3 nucleotide sequence: TGTGCCAGCAGTTTGCAGGGCGCTGAAGCTTTCTTT. Translation gives CASSLQGAEAFF.

This rearrangement joins TRBV5-1 to TRBJ1-2; 10 bases are shared with TRBD1. Germline-derived CDR1 and CDR2 are SGHRS and YFSETQ. There are 13 residues in the CDR3. With 7 bases clipped from V and 2 bases from J, the junction kept 2 bases outside the gene matches. The CDR3 loop reads CASQTGGNYGYTF. DNA for the CDR3: TGCGCCAGCCAGACAGGGGGCAACTATGGCTACACCTTC.

CDR3 residues: CASSEWQTNTGELFF. The CDR3 DNA sequence: TGTGCCAGCAGCGAGTGGCAGACGAACACCGGGGAGCTGTTTTTT. The chain employs TRBV9 and TRBJ2-2; D unresolved. The germline V gene encodes CDR1 SGDLS and CDR2 YYNGEE. V was pared by 3 bases and J by 0 bases, with 9 bases between. The CDR3 has 15 residues.

This chain connects TRBV4-3 to TRBJ1-2; 10 nucleotides line up with TRBD1. The V segment lost 2 bases and the J segment 4 bases; nucleotides outside the gene matches: 4. The CDR3 spans 15 residues. From germline, CDR1 is LGHNA and CDR2 YSLEER. Here the CDR3 reads CASSQQGQGLYGYTF. The CDR3 DNA follows: TGCGCCAGCAGCCAACAGGGACAGGGGCTCTATGGCTACACCTTC.

The rearrangement links TRBV27 to TRBJ2-1; TRBD2 aligns across 14 bases. This CDR3 region has 15 residues. Germline lookup yields CDR1 MNHEY and CDR2 SMNVEV (reference sequence). After removal of 5 bases from V and 8 bases from J, the junction contained 5 bases not matched to a gene. For the CDR3, the DNA is TGTGCCAGCAGTGGGGGGACTAGCGGGAGTTATGAGCAGTTCTTC. This translates into CASSGGTSGSYEQFF.

The genes are TRBV11-2 and TRBJ1-1; TRBD1 matches at 11 bases. The V gene's germline CDR1 is SGHAT and CDR2 FQNNGV. This CDR3 is built from 14 residues. With V trimmed by 5 bases and J by 5 bases, 4 bases remained unmatched. The CDR3 DNA reads TGTGCCAGCAGCGGGGACAGGGGGACAACTGAAGCTTTCTTT. The encoded protein is CASSGDRGTTEAFF.

This chain uses TRBV3-1 (or the pseudogene TRBV3-2) with TRBJ1-2; TRBD1 is a possible D gene (6 bases). The germline V gene has CDR1 LGHDT and CDR2 YNNKEL (reference sequence). CDR3 length: 12 residues. Deletions cut 5 bases from V and 7 bases from J, with 11 bases between. CDR3 sequence: CASSDKGVGYTF. The CDR3 coding sequence is TGTGCCAGCAGCGATAAGGGGGTTGGCTACACCTTC.

The sample holds one count of this clone. CDR3 sequence: CASSISGGRNTGELFF. The DNA of the CDR3 is TGTGCCAGCAGTATCTCAGGGGGCAGGAACACCGGGGAGCTGTTTTTT. This chain uses TRBV27 with TRBJ2-2; 8 positions match TRBD1. This CDR3 is 16 amino acids long. The V and J ends lost 5 bases and 1 base, in that order; junction bases with no gene match: 6. CDR1 and CDR2 from the germline V gene are MNHEY and SMNVEV (reference sequence).

This clone occurred once. The chain uses TRBV28 and TRBJ2-4; 11 bases line up with TRBD1. V lost 6 bases, J lost 0 bases, and 7 bases stayed unmatched. The length of the CDR3 is 17 residues. CDR1 is MDHEN and CDR2 is SYDVKM in the germline V gene. Here the CDR3 DNA reads TGTGCCAGCAGCCCACGGGGACAGGGGGTAGCCAAAAACATTCAGTACTTC. It specifies CASSPRGQGVAKNIQYF.

The genes are TRBV14 and TRBJ2-7, with D perhaps TRBD1 (5 bases). Looked up from germline, CDR1 is SGHDN and CDR2 is FVKESK. With 2 bases removed from V and 0 bases from J, the gap between germline ends came to 11 bases. The CDR3 runs to 15 residues. In DNA, the CDR3 is TGTGCCAGCAGCCAAATAACAGGTGACTCCTACGAGCAGTACTTC. This translates into CASSQITGDSYEQYF.

The sample holds a few counts of this clone. V and J are TRBV21-1 and TRBJ2-7; TRBD2 was called by the table and not checked on the DNA. TRBV21-1 is assigned pseudogene status. The CDR3 is 16 amino acids. In DNA, the CDR3 is TGTGCCAGCAGCAAAGGCGGAGACCTCGGCTCCTACGAGCAGTACTTC. It encodes CASSKGGDLGSYEQYF.

The V call is TRBV30, the J call TRBJ2-4; D unresolved. The V end was cut by 0 bases, the J end by 0 bases, with 6 bases between. Germline CDR1 reads GTSNPN; CDR2 reads SVGIG (reference sequence). The CDR3 contains 14 residues. For the CDR3, the DNA is TGTGCCTGGAGTGTAGGCGGAGCCAAAAACATTCAGTACTTC. Translated: CAWSVGGAKNIQYF.

The V gene is TRBV18, the J gene TRBJ2-1, with 9 bases matching TRBD2. Germline V gene sequence: CDR1 KGHSH, CDR2 LQKENI. Trimming cost V 0 bases and J 7 bases; bases outside gene matches: 4. The CDR3 contains 15 residues. The CDR3: CASSPPTSGDNEQFF. Here the CDR3 DNA reads TGTGCCAGCTCACCACCGACTAGCGGTGATAATGAGCAGTTCTTC.

This rearrangement joins TRBV7-3 to TRBJ2-3; weak D call: TRBD2 (6 bases). The CDR3 is 16 residues long. From germline, CDR1 is SGHTA and CDR2 FQGTGA. Trimming took off 5 bases at V and 3 bases at J, with 18 bases between the two ends. CDR3 sequence reads: CASSPSAGRGTDTQYF. The CDR3 region has the DNA TGTGCCAGCAGCCCGTCCGCCGGGAGAGGGACAGATACGCAGTATTTT.

For the CDR3, the DNA is TGTGCCAGCAGCCAACCCCTAGGTGGCTACACCTTC. This gives the protein CASSQPLGGYTF. This chain joins TRBV6-5 and TRBJ1-2; D gene unclear. V was trimmed by 6 bases and J by 7 bases, leaving 12 bases between them. This CDR3 is 12 amino acids long. In germline, CDR1 is MNHEY, CDR2 SVGAGI.

There are a few counts of this clone. This chain joins TRBV4-1 and TRBJ1-4; 7 bases agree with TRBD1. V gave up 0 bases and J gave up 7 bases; unmatched junction bases: 5. The CDR3 runs 15 residues. Per the germline V gene, CDR1 is MGHRA and CDR2 is YSYEKL. In nucleotides, the CDR3 is TGCGCCAGCAGCCAAGATCGGCAGGGGGGTGAAAAACTGTTTTTT. Protein: CASSQDRQGGEKLFF.

Only one count was recorded for this clone. CDR3 protein: CASKRTGDQPQHF. The CDR3 DNA sequence: TGTGCCAGCAAACGGACAGGTGATCAGCCCCAGCATTTT. The chain recombines TRBV27 with TRBJ1-5; 7 nucleotides line up with TRBD1. The trim removed 7 bases at V and 5 bases at J, leaving 5 bases unmatched. This CDR3 contains 13 residues. Per germline, CDR1 MNHEY and CDR2 SMNVEV (reference sequence).

This chain connects TRBV9 to TRBJ2-1; tentatively, D is TRBD1 (6 bases). Trimming left V 0 bases short and J 5 bases short, with 9 bases between. Per the germline V gene, CDR1 is SGDLS and CDR2 is YYNGEE. This CDR3 is 14 amino acids long. The CDR3 nucleotides are TGTGCCAGCAGCGTAGGGGACATTGACAATGAGCAGTTCTTC. Translation gives CASSVGDIDNEQFF.

The V gene is TRBV28, the J gene TRBJ2-7; 10 bases match TRBD2. In germline, CDR1 is MDHEN, CDR2 SYDVKM. V shed 6 bases and J 4 bases; nucleotides not matched to a gene: 9. CDR3 length: 15 residues. The CDR3 DNA reads TGTGCCAGCAGCCCGGGGGTAGCGGGAGGTTACGAGCAGTACTTC. This sequence encodes CASSPGVAGGYEQYF.

The J gene is TRBJ2-7, the V gene TRBV24-1; TRBD1 matches 7 bases. After removal of 5 bases from V and 6 bases from J, the junction contained 12 bases not matched to a gene. The CDR3 runs 15 residues. Germline values: CDR1 KGHDR, CDR2 SFDVKD. CDR3 residues: CATSVDRVGGTEQYF. CDR3 bases: TGTGCCACCAGTGTCGACAGGGTAGGTGGAACCGAGCAGTACTTC.